Below, 22 T cell receptor beta chains from the same sample are listed, as sequenced in a study of human T cells and chemical hapten exposure. MiXCR, applied by TCRdb to the RACE reads, yields one record per CDR3 protein. Found here are more than 90,000 distinct CDR3 sequences, 10% of them singletons; the top ten hold around 2.3%. Regarding time point: patch test 1, 2 weeks after DPC sensitization. Noted treatment: therapeutic diphenylcyclopropenone sensitization with weekly scalp DPC. The source was whole blood, collected in connection with sensitization to the hapten diphenylcyclopropenone (DPC). These receptors all stem from a man aged 35-49 years with alopecia areata. Some clones in this sample may be carry-over from other donors' samples.

The table lists this clonotype with a few counts. The genes are TRBV4-3 and TRBJ2-5; TRBD1 matches 9 bases. Germline CDR1 is LGHNA and CDR2 is YSLEER. V lost 0 bases and J lost 5; bases outside the gene matches: 10. The CDR3 is made up of 17 amino acids. CDR3: CASSQDWLDRGLETQYF. The DNA of the CDR3 is TGCGCCAGCAGCCAAGATTGGCTAGACAGGGGGTTGGAGACCCAGTACTTC.

This clonotype was observed once. The chain links TRBV6-1 to TRBJ1-4; D not resolved. Germline CDR1 is MNHNS and CDR2 is SASEGT. V was trimmed by 3 bases and J by 4 bases, leaving 9 bases between them. The CDR3 covers 14 residues. As DNA, the CDR3 is TGTGCCAGCAGTGAGTCCAGACTTAATGAAAAACTGTTTTTT. It specifies CASSESRLNEKLFF.

The chain is built from TRBV28 and TRBJ2-1; D is ambiguous. The CDR3 has 11 residues. Germline loops: CDR1 MDHEN, CDR2 SYDVKM. Trimming removed 8 bases from V and 4 bases from J, with 6 bases in between. The CDR3 DNA sequence: TGTGCCAGCGTCAGATACAATGAGCAGTTCTTC. Translated: CASVRYNEQFF.

In this sample, this clonotype turned up many times. The genes are TRBV5-5 and TRBJ1-5, with 8 bases identical to TRBD1. The ends lost 2 bases at V and 7 bases at J; junction bases unmatched: 5. The CDR3 covers 14 residues. Germline loops: CDR1 SGHKS, CDR2 YYEKEE (reference sequence). CDR3 sequence reads: CASSFTGGEQPQHF. CDR3 nucleotides: TGTGCCAGCAGCTTCACAGGGGGAGAACAGCCCCAGCATTTT.

V gene TRBV6-2 or TRBV6-3 combines with J gene TRBJ2-1, with D hard to call. Germline V gene data show CDR1 as MNHEY and CDR2 as SVGEGT. V lost 3 bases and J lost 6, with 18 bases in between. The CDR3 runs to 16 residues. CDR3 loop: CASSYRHSLSTNEQFF. CDR3 bases: TGTGCCAGCAGTTATCGGCATTCCCTATCTACCAATGAGCAGTTCTTC.

There are a few counts of this clonotype. The V call is TRBV19, the J call TRBJ1-5; D uncertain. V lost 1 base, J lost 0 bases, and 4 bases lay in between. The germline V gene encodes CDR1 LNHDA and CDR2 SQIVND (reference sequence). This CDR3 contains 14 residues. CDR3 loop: CASSIAVSNQPQHF. CDR3 DNA sequence: TGTGCCAGTAGTATAGCAGTTAGCAATCAGCCCCAGCATTTT.

This clonotype occurred many times. The chain employs TRBV20-1 and TRBJ2-1, with D perhaps TRBD2 (6 bases). The V gene's germline CDR1 is DFQATT and CDR2 SNEGSKA (reference sequence). This CDR3 is built from 13 residues. Deletions cut 4 bases from V and 3 bases from J, with 10 bases between. CDR3 DNA: TGCAGTGCTACTGGGACTGTCTACAATGAGCAGTTCTTC. It translates to CSATGTVYNEQFF.

J is TRBJ2-5 and V is TRBV12-3 or TRBV12-4, with D possibly matching TRBD2 (5 bases). The CDR3 has 15 amino acids. Trimming cost V 0 bases and J 6 bases, with 14 bases left between them. The CDR3 DNA reads as TGTGCCAGCAGTTTAGCGCCCGGGGTAGGGAAGACCCAGTACTTC. Its translation is CASSLAPGVGKTQYF.

This clonotype was picked up many times. The CDR3 coding sequence is TGTGCCAGTAGAACCGGGGCAGCCTATAGCGCGCTGAACACTGAAGCTTTCTTT. Translated: CASRTGAAYSALNTEAFF. The chain recombines TRBV19 with TRBJ1-1; TRBD1 might be the D (5 bases). The CDR3 is 18 amino acids. V lost 6 bases to trimming and J lost 0 bases, with 23 bases between them. From germline, CDR1 is LNHDA and CDR2 SQIVND (reference sequence).

This clonotype was detected a few times. The chain links TRBV3-2 to TRBJ1-4. TRBV3-2 is listed as a pseudogene. CDR3 length equals 17 residues. CDR3 protein: CASSQEIQRATNEKLFF. The CDR3 DNA is TGTGCCAGCAGCCAAGAGATCCAGAGGGCGACTAATGAAAAACTGTTTTTT.

The chain uses TRBV5-8 and TRBJ2-7; D uncertain. Germline CDR1 is SGHTS and CDR2 is YDEGEE. The CDR3 is made up of 14 amino acids. Trimming removed 6 bases at V and 1 base at J, with 14 bases between. The CDR3 DNA is TGTGCCAGCACCCTTCCGGACGGATCCTACGAGCAGTACTTC. Translation gives CASTLPDGSYEQYF.

This clonotype was seen at least ten times. The rearrangement joins TRBV6-5 to TRBJ1-5; D possibly corresponds to TRBD1 (5 bases). The CDR3 has 13 amino acids. The V and J ends lost 5 bases and 4 bases respectively, with 9 bases between them. Germline V lookup: CDR1 MNHEY, CDR2 SVGAGI. CDR3 in DNA: TGTGCCAGCAGTGACAGAAGGAATCAGCCCCAGCATTTT. This translates into CASSDRRNQPQHF.

The chain carries TRBV10-3 and TRBJ1-5; the D gene is possibly TRBD1 (5 bases). The germline V gene encodes CDR1 ENHRY and CDR2 SYGVKD. The length of the CDR3 is 13 residues. CDR3 in amino acids: CAHSRDSNQPQHF. The CDR3 DNA reads as TGTGCGCACTCCCGGGACAGCAATCAGCCCCAGCATTTT.

This sequence joins TRBV27 and TRBJ2-7; 11 bases agree with TRBD2. The CDR3 sequence is 15 residues long. Germline CDR1 and CDR2: MNHEY and SMNVEV (reference sequence). Unmatched junction bases numbered 8, after V lost 10 bases and J lost 0 bases. CDR3 loop: CATTRLAGSSYEQYV. The CDR3 DNA is TGTGCCACCACCAGACTAGCGGGGAGCTCCTACGAGCAGTACGTC.

This clonotype was counted a few times. The chain has TRBV6-2 or TRBV6-3 and TRBJ1-6, with 8 bases that match TRBD1. Germline CDR1 MNHEY, CDR2 SVGEGT. This CDR3 has 12 amino acids. The trim removed 8 bases at V and 10 bases at J, leaving 4 bases unmatched. The CDR3 sequence: CASGQGASPLHF. Here the CDR3 DNA reads TGTGCCAGCGGCCAGGGGGCCTCACCCCTCCACTTT.

This clonotype was recorded many times. V is TRBV15 and J is TRBJ1-6, with D maybe TRBD1 (6 bases). V lost 1 base and J lost 7, with 14 bases in between. The CDR3 has 16 amino acids. Germline loops: CDR1 LNHNV, CDR2 YYDKDF (reference sequence). The CDR3 sequence: CATSRARQGRNSPLHF. CDR3 in DNA: TGTGCCACCAGCAGAGCACGGCAGGGGAGGAATTCACCCCTCCACTTT.

This clonotype was recorded a few times. The chain recombines TRBV9 with TRBJ2-7, with 9 bases that match TRBD1. The CDR3 length is 14 residues. Germline CDR1 reads SGDLS; CDR2 reads YYNGEE. The V gene end was trimmed by 4 bases and the J gene end by 5 bases; junction bases not matched to a gene: 7. In DNA, the CDR3 is TGTGCCAGCAGCATCCGGACAGGGGAGGACGAGCAGTACTTC. It codes for CASSIRTGEDEQYF.

The J gene is TRBJ2-7, the V gene TRBV5-6, with 7 nucleotides matching TRBD1. V shed 3 bases and J 2 bases; nucleotides not matched to a gene: 5. The germline V gene has CDR1 SGHDT and CDR2 YYEEEE. This CDR3 spans 14 amino acids. The CDR3 DNA reads as TGTGCCAGCAGCTCACCGGGACAGCCCTACGAGCAGTACGTC. Amino acids: CASSSPGQPYEQYV.

V and J are TRBV18 and TRBJ2-1, with a tentative D call TRBD2 (5 bases). The CDR3 runs to 14 residues. CDR1 is KGHSH and CDR2 is LQKENI in the germline V gene. Deletions cut 3 bases from V and 4 bases from J, with 10 bases between. The CDR3 DNA follows: TGTGCCAGCTCACCCCCGAGCGGTTACAATGAGCAGTTCTTC. As protein: CASSPPSGYNEQFF.

This sequence joins TRBV5-1 and TRBJ2-7; maybe TRBD1 (5 bases). CDR1 is SGHRS and CDR2 is YFSETQ in the germline V gene. Trimming pared 2 bases from V and 2 bases from J, leaving 8 bases between. The CDR3 is 13 amino acids. The CDR3 DNA reads TGCGCCAGCAGCTTAAAGGACACCTACGAGCAGTACGTC. Residues: CASSLKDTYEQYV.

The gene calls are TRBV2 and TRBJ2-7; 10 bases are a match to TRBD2. With 3 bases clipped from V and 7 bases from J, the junction kept 9 bases outside the gene matches. Germline assignment: CDR1 SNHLY and CDR2 FYNNEI. The CDR3 length is 15 residues. CDR3: CASSDPSGRAYEQYV. CDR3 DNA sequence: TGTGCCAGCAGTGATCCCAGCGGGAGGGCGTATGAGCAGTACGTC.

The CDR3 loop reads CASSQEGAFNEKLFF. CDR3 DNA: TGTGCCAGCAGCCAAGAGGGGGCCTTTAATGAAAAACTGTTTTTT. The rearrangement uses TRBV3-1 and TRBJ1-4; the D gene is possibly TRBD1 (6 bases). Per germline, CDR1 LGHDT and CDR2 YNNKEL (reference sequence). V was clipped by 0 bases and J by 4 bases, with 9 bases between them. The length of the CDR3 is 15 residues.